Listed below are T cell receptor beta chains from one sample, sequenced in a study of human T cells and chemical hapten exposure. TCRdb redid the calling of the RACE reads with MiXCR, one entry per CDR3 protein. The sample lists 100,000 or so distinct CDR3 sequences; around 10% were seen once. The sequenced sample was whole blood, obtained in connection with sensitization to the hapten diphenylcyclopropenone (DPC). The source of these receptors is a woman aged 35 to 49 with alopecia areata. Some clones in this sample may be carry-over from other donors' samples. The CDR3 runs from the conserved cysteine through the conserved F or W. The D gene is left open where the match is weak. Clone size is stated in some rows and not others, as once, few, many or a class when expanded.

-	TRBJ1-2	TRBV11-2	-	14	TGTGCCAGCAGCTTATACAGGGAGAACTATGGCTACACCTTC	CASSLYRENYGYTF
-	TRBJ1-2	TRBV19	many	15	TGTGCCAGTAGTCCGCTGGACAGCCCAAACTATGGCTACACCTTC	CASSPLDSPNYGYTF
TRBD2	TRBJ2-1	TRBV7-9	-	15	TGTGCCAGCAGCTCCGGGATAGCGGGAGTTGGTGAGCAGTTCTTC	CASSSGIAGVGEQFF
-	TRBJ1-3	TRBV21-1	many	15	TGTGCCAGCAGCAAAATTCCCACGGCAGGAAACACCATATATTTT	CASSKIPTAGNTIYF
-	TRBJ2-7	TRBV2	many	15	TGTGCCAGCAGGGAGGCGGGACTGCCGGCCTACGAGCAGTACTTC	CASREAGLPAYEQYF
-	TRBJ2-1	TRBV6-5	many	15	TGTGCCAGCAGCCTGCAGAGGGCCCCGGCGGATGAGCAGTTCTTC	CASSLQRAPADEQFF
-	TRBJ2-1	TRBV14	-	13	TGTGCCAGCAGCCCCTCCCCCTACAATGAGCAGTTCTTC	CASSPSPYNEQFF
-	TRBJ1-2	TRBV30	few	18	TGTGCCTGGAGTGTACGTGGGGACAAAAGAAATAATAACTATGGCTACACCTTC	CAWSVRGDKRNNNYGYTF
-	TRBJ1-3	TRBV29-1	few	15	TGCAGCGTTGATTCGGCAGGGTCCTCTGGAAACACCATATATTTT	CSVDSAGSSGNTIYF
TRBD1	TRBJ2-4	TRBV28	few	17	TGTGCCAGCAGTTCTACAGGGGGCCTAGGAGCCAAAAACATTCAGTACTTC	CASSSTGGLGAKNIQYF
-	TRBJ1-1	TRBV10-3	few	12	TGTGCCATCAGTCCAGGGAACACTGAAGCTTTCTTT	CAISPGNTEAFF
-	TRBJ1-5	TRBV25-1	many	14	TGTGCCAGCAGTGATACAGGCATTAACCGGCCCCAGCATTTT	CASSDTGINRPQHF
-	TRBJ1-2	TRBV7-2	few	15	TGTGCCAGCAGCTTACGCTTGGTTTTCGGCTATGGCTACACCTTC	CASSLRLVFGYGYTF
TRBD2	TRBJ2-1	TRBV28	many	13	TGTGCCAGCATTCGAGCGGGACGCAATGAGCAGTTCTTC	CASIRAGRNEQFF
TRBD2	TRBJ2-7	TRBV7-2	-	16	TGTGCCAGCAGCCTTATACTAGCGGGGGGCGGCCACGAGCAGTACTTC	CASSLILAGGGHEQYF
TRBD2	TRBJ2-3	TRBV10-3	few	16	TGTGCCATCAGTGAGTCCGGGACTAGCGGGACAGATACGCAGTATTTT	CAISESGTSGTDTQYF
-	TRBJ1-1	TRBV2	many	17	TGTGCCAGCAGTGAAGCCGAGGACTACCGGTCGAACACTGAAGCTTTCTTT	CASSEAEDYRSNTEAFF
-	TRBJ2-4	TRBV5-5	few	15	TGTGCCAGCAGCCTGACCGGCCTAGCCAAAAACATTCAGTACTTC	CASSLTGLAKNIQYF
-	TRBJ1-4	TRBV20-1	-	14	TGCAGTGCTAGCATGTGGCCAGCTAATGAAAAACTGTTTTTT	CSASMWPANEKLFF
TRBD2	TRBJ2-7	TRBV7-2	many	16	TGTGCCAGCAGCCCGTTGGGACTAGCGAACTCCTACGAGCAGTACTTC	CASSPLGLANSYEQYF
-	TRBJ2-4	TRBV29-1	few	13	TGCAGCGTTGAGACGGGTACACAAAACATTCAGTACTTC	CSVETGTQNIQYF
TRBD2	TRBJ2-3	TRBV3-1	few	15	TGTGCCAGCAGCCCTGGCGGGGGGGGCACAGATACGCAGTATTTT	CASSPGGGGTDTQYF
-	TRBJ2-7	TRBV4-3	-	14	TGCGCCAGCAGCCAAGGACGGAGGGCCTACGAGCAGTACTTC	CASSQGRRAYEQYF
TRBD1	TRBJ1-1	TRBV6-5	few	16	TGTGCCAGCAGTTACGGCTTACCAGGGGGAGGGGCTGAAGCTTTCTTT	CASSYGLPGGGAEAFF
-	TRBJ2-2	TRBV7-2	many	14	TGTGCCAGCCCCCCCAGGGCCTTCACCGGGGAGCTGTTTTTT	CASPPRAFTGELFF
-	TRBJ1-1	TRBV7-9	many	15	TGTGCCAGCAGCCAAGTCGGGTCGGGTAGCACTGAAGCTTTCTTT	CASSQVGSGSTEAFF
-	TRBJ2-3	TRBV9	many	13	TGTGCCAGCGGGGAACGGAGCACAGATACGCAGTATTTT	CASGERSTDTQYF
-	TRBJ2-3	TRBV30	few	13	TGTGCCTGGAGTGTTCGAGGCGCAGATACGCAGTATTTT	CAWSVRGADTQYF